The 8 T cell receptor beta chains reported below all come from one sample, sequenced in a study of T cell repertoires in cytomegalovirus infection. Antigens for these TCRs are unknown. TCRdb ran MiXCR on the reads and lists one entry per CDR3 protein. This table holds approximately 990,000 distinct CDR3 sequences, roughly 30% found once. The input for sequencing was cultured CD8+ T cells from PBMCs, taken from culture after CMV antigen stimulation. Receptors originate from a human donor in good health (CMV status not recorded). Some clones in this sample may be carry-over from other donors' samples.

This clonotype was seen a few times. CDR3 amino acids: CASSSGAGMNTEAFF. The CDR3 DNA sequence: TGTGCCAGCAGCTCGGGGGCAGGGATGAACACTGAAGCTTTCTTT. The chain carries TRBV7-9 and TRBJ1-1, with D possibly being TRBD1 (6 bases). V was clipped by 4 bases and J by 0 bases, with 12 bases between them. The CDR3 has 15 amino acids. CDR1 SEHNR and CDR2 FQNEAQ come from the germline V gene (reference sequence).

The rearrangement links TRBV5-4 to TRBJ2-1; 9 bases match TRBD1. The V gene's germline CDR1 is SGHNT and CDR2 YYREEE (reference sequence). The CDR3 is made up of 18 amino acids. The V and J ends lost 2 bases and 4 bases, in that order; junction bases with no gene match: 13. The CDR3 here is CASSLSPRGTGTYNEQFF. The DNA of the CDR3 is TGTGCCAGCAGCTTATCTCCAAGGGGGACAGGGACTTACAATGAGCAGTTCTTC.

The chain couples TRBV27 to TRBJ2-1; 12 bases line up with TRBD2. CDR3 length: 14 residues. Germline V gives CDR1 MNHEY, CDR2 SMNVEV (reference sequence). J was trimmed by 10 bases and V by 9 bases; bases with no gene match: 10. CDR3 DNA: TGTGCCAGTACGTCTAGCGGGGGGGGGGTAGAGCAGTTCTTC. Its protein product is CASTSSGGGVEQFF.

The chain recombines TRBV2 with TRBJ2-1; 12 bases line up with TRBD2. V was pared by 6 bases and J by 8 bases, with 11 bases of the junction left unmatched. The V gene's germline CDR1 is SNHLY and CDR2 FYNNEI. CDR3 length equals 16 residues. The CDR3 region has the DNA TGTGCCAGCAGAGGACTAGCGGGGATCCCGAGGGATGAGCAGTTCTTC. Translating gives CASRGLAGIPRDEQFF. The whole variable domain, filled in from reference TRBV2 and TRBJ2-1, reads EPEVTQTPSHQVTQMGQEVILRCVPISNHLYFYWYRQILGQKVEFLVSFYNNEISEKSEIFDDQFSVERPDGSNFTLKIRSTKLEDSAMYFCASRGLAGIPRDEQFFGPGTRLTVL.

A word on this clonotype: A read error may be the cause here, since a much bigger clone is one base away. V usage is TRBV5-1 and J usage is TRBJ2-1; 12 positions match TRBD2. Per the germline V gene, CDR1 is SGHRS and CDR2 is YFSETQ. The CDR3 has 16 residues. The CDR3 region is CASSFPSGGAYNEQFF. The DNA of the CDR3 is TGTGCCAGCAGCTTCCCTAGCGGGGGGGCCTACAATGAGCAGTTCTTC.

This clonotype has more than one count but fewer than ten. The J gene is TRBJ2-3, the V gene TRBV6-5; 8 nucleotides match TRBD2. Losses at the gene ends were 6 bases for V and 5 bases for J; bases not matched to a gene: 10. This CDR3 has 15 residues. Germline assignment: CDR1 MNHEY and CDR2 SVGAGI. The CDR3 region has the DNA TGTGCCAGCAGATCACGGGGGGGCCGGGGAGATACGCAGTATTTT. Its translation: CASRSRGGRGDTQYF.

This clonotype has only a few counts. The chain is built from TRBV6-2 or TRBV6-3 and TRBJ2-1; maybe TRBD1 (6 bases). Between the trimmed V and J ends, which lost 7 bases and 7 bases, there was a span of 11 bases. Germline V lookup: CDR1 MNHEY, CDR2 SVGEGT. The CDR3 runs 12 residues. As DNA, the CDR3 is TGTGCCAGCACCCAGGGGTTGAATGAGCAGTTCTTC. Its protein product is CASTQGLNEQFF.

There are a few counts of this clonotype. The CDR3: CASSQPGPGGYTF. CDR3 coding DNA: TGTGCCAGCAGCCAACCCGGGCCCGGCGGCTACACCTTC. The J gene is TRBJ1-2, the V gene TRBV7-9, with no clear D. The CDR3 extends over 13 amino acids. Trimming took off 5 bases at V and 8 bases at J, with 15 bases between the two ends. Germline loops: CDR1 SEHNR, CDR2 FQNEAQ (reference sequence).